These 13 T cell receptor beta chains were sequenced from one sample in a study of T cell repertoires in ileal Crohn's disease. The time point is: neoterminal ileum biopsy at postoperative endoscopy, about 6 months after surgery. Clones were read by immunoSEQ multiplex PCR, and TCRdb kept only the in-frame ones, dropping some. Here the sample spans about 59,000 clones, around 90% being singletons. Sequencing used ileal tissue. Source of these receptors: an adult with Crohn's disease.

CDR3 residues: CASLGRRGGYGYTF. The DNA for the CDR3 is TGTGCCAGCCTAGGGAGAAGGGGAGGTTATGGCTACACCTTC. This rearrangement joins TRBV27 to TRBJ1-2; maybe TRBD1 (5 bases). Looked up from germline, CDR1 is MNHEY and CDR2 is SMNVEV (reference sequence). The CDR3 has 14 residues. Trimming pared 8 bases from V and 5 bases from J, leaving 18 bases between.

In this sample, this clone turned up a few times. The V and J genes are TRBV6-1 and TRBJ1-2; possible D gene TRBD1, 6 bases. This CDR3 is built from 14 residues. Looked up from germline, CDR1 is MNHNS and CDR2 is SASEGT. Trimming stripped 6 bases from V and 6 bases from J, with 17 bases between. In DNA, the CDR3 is TGTGCCAGCAGGGGCCAGGGGTCCAGACATGGCTACACCTTC. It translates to CASRGQGSRHGYTF.

The CDR3 DNA reads as TGTGCCAGCAGCGTAGCTAGCTTGAACACTGAAGCTTTCTTT. This translates into CASSVASLNTEAFF. The rearrangement uses TRBV9 and TRBJ1-1; unclear D gene. From germline, CDR1 is SGDLS and CDR2 YYNGEE. V shed 0 bases and J shed 0 bases, with 6 bases lying between them. This CDR3 region has 14 residues. The entire variable domain, with the rest obtained from reference TRBV9 and TRBJ1-1, is as follows: DSGVTQTPKHLITATGQRVTLRCSPRSGDLSVYWYQQSLDQGLQFLIQYYNGEERAKGNILERFSAQQFPDLHSELNLSSLELGDSALYFCASSVASLNTEAFFGQGTRLTVV.

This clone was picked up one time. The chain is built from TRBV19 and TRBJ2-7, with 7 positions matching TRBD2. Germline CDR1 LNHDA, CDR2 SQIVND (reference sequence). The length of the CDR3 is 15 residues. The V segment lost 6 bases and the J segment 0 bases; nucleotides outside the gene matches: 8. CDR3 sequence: CASRDLAVSSYEQYF. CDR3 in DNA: TGTGCCAGTAGGGACCTAGCGGTAAGCTCCTACGAGCAGTACTTC.

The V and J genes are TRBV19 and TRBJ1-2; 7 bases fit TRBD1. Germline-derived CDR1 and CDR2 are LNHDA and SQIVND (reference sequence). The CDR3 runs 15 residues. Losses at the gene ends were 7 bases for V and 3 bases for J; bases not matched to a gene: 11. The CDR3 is CASTDPDRRHYGYTF. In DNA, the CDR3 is TGTGCCAGTACCGACCCGGACAGGCGCCACTATGGCTACACCTTC.

The CDR3 nucleotides are TGCGCCAGCAGCCGACAGTCACTGAACAATCAGCCCCAGCATTTT. This gives the protein CASSRQSLNNQPQHF. The chain recombines TRBV4-1 with TRBJ1-5, with D possibly TRBD1 on 5 matching bases. Trimming took 4 bases from V and 3 from J, leaving 13 bases between them. The CDR3 loop spans 15 amino acids. Germline V gene sequence: CDR1 MGHRA, CDR2 YSYEKL.

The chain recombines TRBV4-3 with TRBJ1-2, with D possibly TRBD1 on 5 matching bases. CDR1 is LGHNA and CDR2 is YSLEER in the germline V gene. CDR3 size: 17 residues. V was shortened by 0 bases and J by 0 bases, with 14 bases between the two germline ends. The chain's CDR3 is CASSQDTQGGTNYGYTF. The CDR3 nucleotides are TGCGCCAGCAGCCAAGATACCCAGGGAGGGACTAACTATGGCTACACCTTC.

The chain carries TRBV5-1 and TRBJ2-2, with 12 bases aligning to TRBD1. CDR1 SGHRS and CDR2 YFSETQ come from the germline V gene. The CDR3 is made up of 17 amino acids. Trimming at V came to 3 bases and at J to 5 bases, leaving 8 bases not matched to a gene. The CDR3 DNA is TGCGCCAGCAGCTCGAACCCGGGACAGGGGGCGACCGGGGAGCTGTTTTTT. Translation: CASSSNPGQGATGELFF.

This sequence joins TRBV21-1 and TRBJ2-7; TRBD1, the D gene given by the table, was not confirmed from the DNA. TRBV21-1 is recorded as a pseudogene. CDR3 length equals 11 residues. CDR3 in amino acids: CASAGFAEQYF. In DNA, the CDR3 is TGTGCCAGCGCAGGGTTTGCCGAGCAGTACTTC.

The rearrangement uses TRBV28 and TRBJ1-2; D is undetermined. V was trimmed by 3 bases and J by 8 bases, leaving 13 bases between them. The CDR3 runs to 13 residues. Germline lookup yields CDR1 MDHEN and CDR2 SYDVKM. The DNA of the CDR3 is TGTGCCAGCAGTTTCGGCGGGGATCAGGGCTACACCTTC. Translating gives CASSFGGDQGYTF.

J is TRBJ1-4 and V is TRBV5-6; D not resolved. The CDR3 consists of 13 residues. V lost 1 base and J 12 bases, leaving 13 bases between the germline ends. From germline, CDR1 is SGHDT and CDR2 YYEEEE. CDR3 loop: CASSLMGPPELFF. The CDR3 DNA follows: TGTGCCAGCAGCTTGATGGGCCCACCTGAACTGTTTTTT.

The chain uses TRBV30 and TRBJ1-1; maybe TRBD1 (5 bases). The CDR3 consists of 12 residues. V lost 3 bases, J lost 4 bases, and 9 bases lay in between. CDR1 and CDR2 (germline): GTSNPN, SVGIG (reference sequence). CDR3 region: CAWRTDVTEAFF. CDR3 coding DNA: TGTGCCTGGAGGACAGATGTCACTGAAGCTTTCTTT.

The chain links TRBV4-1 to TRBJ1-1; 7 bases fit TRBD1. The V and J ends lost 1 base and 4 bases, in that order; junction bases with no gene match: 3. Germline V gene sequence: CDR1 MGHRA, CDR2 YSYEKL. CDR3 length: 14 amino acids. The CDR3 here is CASSQGQGGTEAFF. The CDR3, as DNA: TGCGCCAGCAGCCAAGGACAGGGAGGCACTGAAGCTTTCTTT.